The clone carrying this T cell receptor (beta chain) was detected a few times. The antigen remains undetermined. Its ends do not fully match the called genes, so a read error is possible. The CDR3 totals 16 residues. From germline, CDR1 is SEHNR and CDR2 FQNEAQ (reference sequence). PCR employed 60 Vbeta and 13 Jbeta primers. Measured with immunoSEQ multiplex PCR; TCRdb has only the in-frame clones, and not every one. Counted here are 150,000 to 200,000 clones, roughly 85% occurring once; the ten biggest clones make up about 1.7%. Each donor's status was that of a healthy bone marrow donor. This sample is part of a study of cytomegalovirus exposure and HLA in healthy donors. Regarding the study as a whole: Across donors, presence/absence analyses took sequencing depth to be roughly uniform. Rates of TCR association differed by HLA locus in a later analysis, with DRB1 highest and HLA-C lowest. Versus the approximately 700-donor mean, an Asian-associated ancestry cluster reportedly showed fewer N-insertions in a later analysis.

The source of this sequence is a woman aged 18-30 years in good health and CMV-seronegative. The V gene is TRBV7-9, the J gene TRBJ1-3; the match to TRBD1 covers 7 bases. Sequenced input: PBMCs. CDR3 nucleotides: TGTTCCAGCAGCGATCGACAGGGTCTTCTCGATGACACCATATATTTT. Its translation: CSSSDRQGLLDDTIYF.